This TCR beta chain was sequenced for a study of control samples from healthy donors and cancer patients. The assay was immunoSEQ multiplex PCR, and TCRdb's table has in-frame clones only and misses some. The sample has roughly 50,000 clones, roughly 94% seen once. The ends were cut back, 2 bases at V and 2 bases at J, with 6 bases in the middle. Germline V CDR1 and CDR2: SNHLY, FYNNEI. This CDR3 has 13 residues. V usage is TRBV2 and J usage is TRBJ1-2; D is ambiguous. This sequence was found in a man between 25 and 39 years old in good health. The sequenced sample consisted of blood. In DNA, the CDR3 is TGTGCCAGCAGTGAACATCCGAACTATGGCTACACCTTC. Translation gives CASSEHPNYGYTF. The complete variable domain, with remaining parts taken from reference TRBV2 and TRBJ1-2, reads EPEVTQTPSHQVTQMGQEVILRCVPISNHLYFYWYRQILGQKVEFLVSFYNNEISEKSEIFDDQFSVERPDGSNFTLKIRSTKLEDSAMYFCASSEHPNYGYTFGSGTRLTVV.